This T cell receptor beta chain was found in a study of blood T cell repertoires in COVID-19. Across the whole study: Acute and convalescent COVID-19 specimens originated in the United States, Italy and Spain.

V lost 3 bases, J lost 5 bases, and 16 bases lay in between. The germline gives CDR1 MDHEN, CDR2 SYDVKM. The CDR3 runs to 15 residues. The table came from immunoSEQ multiplex PCR; TCRdb's copy has only in-frame clones and leaves some out. The sample has over 100,000 clones, 80% to 90% seen once. The J gene is TRBJ1-1, the V gene TRBV28, with D possibly being TRBD1 (6 bases). Sequencing input: peripheral blood. The sequence derives from a woman aged 80 or over with active or convalescent COVID-19. This CDR3 is CASSFPRGAQTEAFF. CDR3 sequence (DNA): TGTGCCAGCAGTTTTCCCCGGGGGGCGCAGACTGAAGCTTTCTTT. The whole variable domain, remainder taken from reference TRBV28 and TRBJ1-1, is DVKVTQSSRYLVKRTGEKVFLECVQDMDHENMFWYRQDPGLGLRLIYFSYDVKMKEKGDIPEGYSVSREKKERFSLILESASTNQTSMYLCASSFPRGAQTEAFFGQGTRLTVV.